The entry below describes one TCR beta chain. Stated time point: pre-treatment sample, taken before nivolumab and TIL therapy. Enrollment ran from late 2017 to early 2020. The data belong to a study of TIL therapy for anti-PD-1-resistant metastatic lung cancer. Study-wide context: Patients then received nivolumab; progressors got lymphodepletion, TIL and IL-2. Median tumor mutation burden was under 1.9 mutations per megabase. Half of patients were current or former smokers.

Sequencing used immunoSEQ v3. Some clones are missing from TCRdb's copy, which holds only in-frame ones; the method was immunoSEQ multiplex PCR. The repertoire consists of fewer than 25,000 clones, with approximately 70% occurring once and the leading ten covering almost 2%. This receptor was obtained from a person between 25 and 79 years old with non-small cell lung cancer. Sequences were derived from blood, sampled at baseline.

CDR3 sequence (DNA): TGTGCCTGGATCCCCTTTGGGGACAGGGGATCTCTCTATGGCTACACCTTC. This sequence encodes CAWIPFGDRGSLYGYTF. The rearrangement uses TRBV30 and TRBJ1-2; 10 bases map to TRBD1. There are 17 residues in the CDR3. Trimming removed 4 bases from V and 4 bases from J; junction bases left unmatched: 15. Germline CDR1 is GTSNPN and CDR2 is SVGIG (reference sequence).